The present T cell receptor beta chain was sequenced within a study of T-cell memory formation after mild COVID-19. About the study: Each donor largely had its own TCR clusters.

Study outcomes and limitations: Largely, contracting CD4+ clones fell within CM and EM, and contracting CD8+ clones within EMRA. CD4/CD8 balance characterized clones contracting day 15 to 85, and CD4+ skew characterized later expanders.

Germline loops: CDR1 LNHNV, CDR2 YYDKDF (reference sequence). The CDR3 has 15 residues. V lost 5 bases and J 0 bases, leaving 12 bases between the germline ends. As for this clonotype: The antigen remains undetermined.

cDNA libraries for TCR alpha and TCR beta, carrying sample barcodes and UMIs, came from 5'RACE with constant-segment primers. In TCRdb, the 5' RACE reads were re-called with MiXCR into one record per CDR3 protein. The table records approximately 570,000 distinct CDR3 sequences, under 20% of them present only once. The chain links TRBV15 to TRBJ2-3; the D is unclear. The sequenced material came from PBMCs or a T cell subset sorted from them (not recorded which). This clonotype originated in an adult woman who had mild COVID-19 (a few samples of this study predate the infection). Cell type and time point are not known. The DNA of the CDR3 is TGTGCCACCAGCGGAAAGGGCTTTAGCACAGATACGCAGTATTTT. Translating it yields CATSGKGFSTDTQYF.